This T cell receptor (beta chain) came from a study of regulatory T cells in long-lasting Graves disease. This sample's time point: newly diagnosed GD, antithyroid drugs for less than 3 months. PBMCs were the source of the RNA used for TCR sequencing. The peripheral blood volume drawn was 7.5 to 9.5 milliliters, and it was collected into EDTA tubes. In regard to this clonotype: Its matching antigen is unknown.

Germline V gene sequence: CDR1 SEHNR, CDR2 FQNEAQ (reference sequence). The CDR3 extends over 14 amino acids. The ends were cut back, 5 bases at V and 1 base at J, with 12 bases in the middle. Building the TCR beta libraries relied on iRepertoire HTBI primers, and CDR3 regions underwent Arm-PCR. One entry per CDR3 protein results from TCRdb running MiXCR on the multiplex PCR reads. The data show over 500,000 distinct CDR3 sequences, with about 16% seen just once and around 12% held by the top ten. Regarding the study as a whole: Having only a small sample size may have limited accuracy.

Separately, the same data were catalogued under a study of T cells in Graves' hyperthyroidism and ophthalmopathy.

This material consisted of peripheral blood mononuclear cells (PBMCs), taken at new diagnosis, from a patient treated with antithyroid drugs. The rearrangement links TRBV7-9 to TRBJ2-7; TRBD1 is a possible D gene (6 bases). The TCR comes from a man aged 18-30 years with Graves disease. The CDR3 nucleotides read TGTGCCAGCAGCCCCCGGGACAAGTCCTACGAGCAGTACTTC. The encoded protein is CASSPRDKSYEQYF.